The 11 T cell receptor beta chains reported below all come from one sample, sequenced in a study of blood T cell repertoires in COVID-19 (dated by TCRdb to 2020 to 2021). The library was generated by the immunoSEQ multiplex PCR assay. Drawn from immuneACCESS, this table holds only the in-frame rearrangements with V and J called that TCRdb kept. Clones are partly lost; checked studies trace under half to an unresolved V gene and leave the rest unexplained. Present in this sample are over 200,000 clones, 88% of which were seen just once. The top ten constitute roughly 2.5% of the sample. Input material: peripheral blood. Every receptor here comes from a woman in her fifties or sixties with acute or convalescent COVID-19.

This clone was recorded once. The chain joins TRBV30 to TRBJ1-6; TRBD1 matches at 7 bases. This CDR3 is 16 amino acids long. CDR1 and CDR2 (germline): GTSNPN, SVGIG (reference sequence). V gave up 2 bases and J gave up 6 bases; unmatched junction bases: 10. As DNA, the CDR3 is TGTGCCTGGAGTACACAACAGGGGTCTATTAATTCACCCCTCCACTTT. It yields the protein CAWSTQQGSINSPLHF. Variable domain in full (rest from reference TRBV30 and TRBJ1-6): SQTIHQWPATLVQPVGSPLSLECTVEGTSNPNLYWYRQAAGRGLQLLFYSVGIGQISSEVPQNLSASRPQDRQFILSSKKLLLSDSGFYLCAWSTQQGSINSPLHFGNGTRLTVT.

The chain is built from TRBV30 and TRBJ2-7, with 7 bases lining up with TRBD1. CDR3 length equals 14 residues. Germline V CDR1 and CDR2: GTSNPN, SVGIG (reference sequence). V was clipped by 2 bases and J by 2 bases; unmatched bases: 6. The CDR3 coding sequence is TGTGCCTGGAGTCCTAGGACAGGAACCTACGAGCAGTACTTC. Its protein is CAWSPRTGTYEQYF.

The table lists this clone with a count of one. The chain couples TRBV7-9 to TRBJ1-1; 7 bases line up with TRBD1. The CDR3 totals 15 residues. The V segment lost 1 base and the J segment 5 bases; nucleotides outside the gene matches: 7. The germline V gene encodes CDR1 SEHNR and CDR2 FQNEAQ (reference sequence). The CDR3 DNA is TGTGCCAGCAGCTTAGTTACAGGGGTAGGGACTGAAGCTTTCTTT. Translation gives CASSLVTGVGTEAFF.

The rearrangement joins TRBV4-3 to TRBJ2-7, with TRBD2 identical over 9 bases. Per the germline V gene, CDR1 is LGHNA and CDR2 is YSLEER. The junction had 6 bases not matched to a gene; V was cut back by 0 bases and J by 9 bases. The CDR3 length is 14 residues. The CDR3 loop is CASSQDPSGTSQYF. In nucleotides, the CDR3 is TGCGCCAGCAGCCAAGACCCTAGCGGGACCTCGCAGTACTTC.

This chain connects TRBV14 to TRBJ2-7; 7 bases are shared with TRBD2. Germline V gene lookup returns CDR1 SGHDN and CDR2 FVKESK. V dropped 4 bases and J dropped 3; count of bases not matched to a gene: 6. This CDR3 spans 14 amino acids. DNA for the CDR3: TGTGCCAGCAGCCTTAGCGGGTATCACTACGAGCAGTACTTC. Protein sequence: CASSLSGYHYEQYF.

Regarding this clone: This specimen includes other DNA sequences encoding the same CDR3. V is TRBV6-5 and J is TRBJ2-5, with 11 bases matching TRBD2. The CDR3 consists of 15 residues. The V gene end was trimmed by 7 bases and the J gene end by 5 bases; junction bases not matched to a gene: 9. CDR1 is MNHEY, CDR2 SVGAGI, per germline. CDR3 coding DNA: TGTGCCAGCACCTTAGCGGGGGGGCCCGGGGAGACCCAGTACTTC. This encodes CASTLAGGPGETQYF.

This clone was recorded once. The rearrangement links TRBV3-1 (or the pseudogene TRBV3-2) to TRBJ2-5, with a possible D match to TRBD1 (5 bases). The germline gives CDR1 LGHDT, CDR2 YNNKEL (reference sequence). V gave up 0 bases and J gave up 5 bases, with 13 bases separating them. This CDR3 is built from 15 residues. The CDR3 sequence: CASSQEWGRVETQYF. The CDR3 coding sequence is TGTGCCAGCAGCCAAGAGTGGGGCAGGGTGGAGACCCAGTACTTC.

V and J are TRBV24-1 and TRBJ2-7, with D possibly matching TRBD1 (6 bases). The CDR3 sequence is 15 residues long. Trimming shortened V by 2 bases and J by 6 bases, and 16 bases separated the two germline ends. Germline CDR1 reads KGHDR; CDR2 reads SFDVKD. The CDR3 region has the DNA TGTGCCACCAGTGATTCATGGGGGCCTAGGGGCGAGCAGTACTTC. Protein sequence: CATSDSWGPRGEQYF.

The chain has TRBV9 and TRBJ1-6; no clear D. From germline, CDR1 is SGDLS and CDR2 YYNGEE. The CDR3 extends over 14 amino acids. Trimming stripped 0 bases from V and 5 bases from J, with 6 bases between. CDR3 residues: CASSVASDNSPLHF. The CDR3 nucleotides are TGTGCCAGCAGCGTAGCCTCAGATAATTCACCCCTCCACTTT.

The rearrangement links TRBV4-2 to TRBJ2-7; D possibly corresponds to TRBD1 (6 bases). The CDR3 length is 18 residues. V dropped 0 bases and J dropped 0 bases, with 18 bases sitting between them. The germline V gene has CDR1 LGHNA and CDR2 YNFKEQ. The CDR3 nucleotides are TGTGCCAGCAGCCAAGATACGACAGGTTCCTTAAGCTCCTACGAGCAGTACTTC. Encoded protein: CASSQDTTGSLSSYEQYF.

The V and J genes are TRBV7-9 and TRBJ2-5, with 9 bases lining up with TRBD2. Trimming took 1 base from V and 5 from J; bases not matched to a gene: 5. The CDR3 sequence is 15 residues long. Germline V CDR1 and CDR2: SEHNR, FQNEAQ (reference sequence). CDR3 protein: CASSLGGGRVETQYF. Here the CDR3 DNA reads TGTGCCAGCAGCTTAGGTGGCGGGAGGGTTGAGACCCAGTACTTC.